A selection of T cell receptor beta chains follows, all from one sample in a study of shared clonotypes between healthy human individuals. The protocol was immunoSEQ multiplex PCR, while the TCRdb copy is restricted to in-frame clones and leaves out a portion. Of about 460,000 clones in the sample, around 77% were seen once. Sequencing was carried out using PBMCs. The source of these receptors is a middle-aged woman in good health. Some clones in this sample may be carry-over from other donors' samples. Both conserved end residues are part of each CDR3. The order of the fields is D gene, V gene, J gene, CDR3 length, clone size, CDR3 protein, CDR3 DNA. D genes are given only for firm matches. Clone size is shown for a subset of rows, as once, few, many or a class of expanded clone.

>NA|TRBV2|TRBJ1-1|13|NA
CASSVQFGTEAFF
TGTGCCAGCAGCGTCCAATTCGGGACTGAAGCTTTCTTT
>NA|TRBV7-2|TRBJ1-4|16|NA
CASSPGRTGGNEKLFF
TGTGCCAGCAGCCCTGGACGGACCGGGGGTAATGAAAAACTGTTTTTT
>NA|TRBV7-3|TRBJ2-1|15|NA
CASSPQPTPYNEQFF
TGTGCCAGCAGCCCACAACCGACACCATACAATGAGCAGTTCTTC
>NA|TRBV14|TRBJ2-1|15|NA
CASRQDGSSYNEQFF
TGTGCCAGCAGACAAGACGGAAGCTCCTACAATGAGCAGTTCTTC
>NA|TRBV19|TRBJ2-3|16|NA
CASSIRVSANTDTQYF
TGTGCCAGTAGTATACGTGTTAGCGCGAACACAGATACGCAGTATTTT
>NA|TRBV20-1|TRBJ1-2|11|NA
CSAWTESGYTF
TGCAGTGCATGGACTGAAAGTGGCTACACCTTC
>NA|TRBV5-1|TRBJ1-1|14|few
CASSTGPLNTEAFF
TGCGCCAGCAGCACGGGACCGCTGAACACTGAAGCTTTCTTT
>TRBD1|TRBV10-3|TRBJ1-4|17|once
CAISAGQGLSTNEKLFF
TGTGCCATCAGTGCGGGACAGGGCCTTTCAACTAATGAAAAACTGTTTTTT
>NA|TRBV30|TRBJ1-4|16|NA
CAWSAPTTVSNEKLFF
TGTGCCTGGAGTGCCCCGACGACAGTTTCTAATGAAAAACTGTTTTTT
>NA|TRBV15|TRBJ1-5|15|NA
CATSRDMGANQPQHF
TGTGCCACCAGCAGAGATATGGGGGCCAATCAGCCCCAGCATTTT
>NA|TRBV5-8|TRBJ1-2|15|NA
CASSLAVGWRYGYTF
TGTGCCAGCAGCTTGGCCGTGGGATGGAGGTATGGCTACACCTTC
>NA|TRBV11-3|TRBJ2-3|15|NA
CASSEGGNRADTQYF
TGTGCCAGCAGCGAGGGGGGAAACAGGGCAGATACGCAGTATTTT
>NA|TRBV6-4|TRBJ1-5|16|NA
CASSDLEENSNQPQHF
TGTGCCAGCAGTGATTTGGAAGAAAATAGCAATCAGCCCCAGCATTTT
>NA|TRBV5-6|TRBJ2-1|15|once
CASSLPTPGYNEQFF
TGTGCCAGCAGCTTGCCGACCCCAGGCTACAATGAGCAGTTCTTC
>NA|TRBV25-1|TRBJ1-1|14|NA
CASSLPGGRPEAFF
TGTGCCAGCAGTTTACCGGGGGGGCGGCCTGAAGCTTTCTTT
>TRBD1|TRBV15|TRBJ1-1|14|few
CATSSQTGGTEAFF
TGTGCCACCAGCAGCCAGACAGGGGGCACTGAAGCTTTCTTT
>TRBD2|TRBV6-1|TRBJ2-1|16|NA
CASSAQTGTSGHEQFF
TGTGCCAGCAGTGCGCAAACCGGGACTAGCGGTCATGAGCAGTTCTTC
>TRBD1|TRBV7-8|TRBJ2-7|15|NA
CASSLWDRGRTEQYF
TGTGCCAGCAGCTTATGGGACAGGGGGCGCACCGAGCAGTACTTC
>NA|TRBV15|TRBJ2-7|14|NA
CATSRETGTYEQYF
TGTGCCACCAGCAGAGAGACAGGAACCTACGAGCAGTACTTC
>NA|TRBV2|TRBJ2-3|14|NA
CASRPSVYTDTQYF
TGTGCCAGCAGGCCTAGCGTTTACACAGATACGCAGTATTTT
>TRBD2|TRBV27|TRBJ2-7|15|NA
CASSLGTSGSSEQYF
TGTGCCAGCAGTTTAGGGACTAGCGGGAGTAGCGAGCAGTACTTC
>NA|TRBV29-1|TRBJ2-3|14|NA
CSAVRVASTDTQYF
TGCAGCGCCGTAAGGGTAGCGTCCACAGATACGCAGTATTTT
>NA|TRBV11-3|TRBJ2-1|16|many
CASSLDWGSSYNEQFF
TGTGCCAGCAGCTTAGATTGGGGGAGCTCCTACAATGAGCAGTTCTTC
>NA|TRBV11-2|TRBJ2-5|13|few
CASSLDREETQYF
TGTGCCAGCAGCTTAGACAGGGAAGAGACCCAGTACTTC
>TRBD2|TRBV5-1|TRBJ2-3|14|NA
CASSVAGWADTQYF
TGCGCCAGCAGCGTAGCGGGATGGGCAGATACGCAGTATTTT
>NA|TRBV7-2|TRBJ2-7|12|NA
CASSFRSREQYF
TGTGCCAGCAGCTTCAGGTCCCGCGAGCAGTACTTC
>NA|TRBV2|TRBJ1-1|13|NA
CASSEGGRAEAFF
TGTGCCAGCAGTGAAGGAGGGAGGGCCGAAGCTTTCTTT
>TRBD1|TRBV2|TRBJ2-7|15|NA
CAARGRQGALYEQYF
TGTGCCGCACGCGGCCGGCAGGGGGCTTTGTACGAGCAGTACTTC
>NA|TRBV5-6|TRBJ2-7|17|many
CASSFLESLFGSYEQYF
TGTGCCAGCAGCTTTTTGGAAAGTCTGTTTGGCTCCTACGAGCAGTACTTC
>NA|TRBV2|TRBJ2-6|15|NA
CASSEARTGANVLTF
TGTGCCAGCAGTGAAGCGCGGACTGGGGCCAACGTCCTGACTTTC
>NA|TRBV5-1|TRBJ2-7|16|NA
CASSPWTDSSSYEQYF
TGCGCCAGCAGCCCATGGACAGACTCCAGCTCCTACGAGCAGTACTTC
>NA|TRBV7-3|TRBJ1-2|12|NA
CASSFSGDGYTF
TGTGCCAGCAGCTTCTCCGGGGATGGCTACACCTTC
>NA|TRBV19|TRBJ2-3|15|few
CASSRREFNTDTQYF
TGTGCCAGTAGTAGACGGGAGTTTAACACAGATACGCAGTATTTT
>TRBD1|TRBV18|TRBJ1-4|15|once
CASSPDRATNEKLFF
TGTGCCAGCTCACCGGACAGGGCAACTAATGAAAAACTGTTTTTT
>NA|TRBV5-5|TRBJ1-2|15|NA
CASSFARTANYGYTF
TGTGCCAGCAGCTTTGCTAGGACAGCCAACTATGGCTACACCTTC
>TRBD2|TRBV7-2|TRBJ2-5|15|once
CASSVGRELVETQYF
TGTGCCAGCTCGGTTGGGCGGGAGCTGGTAGAGACCCAGTACTTC
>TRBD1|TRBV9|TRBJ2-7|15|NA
CASSVDGQGSTEQYF
TGTGCCAGCAGCGTAGACGGACAGGGTTCTACCGAGCAGTACTTC
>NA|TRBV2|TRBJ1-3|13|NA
CASSPLRGNTIYF
TGTGCCAGCAGTCCCCTCCGTGGAAACACCATATATTTT
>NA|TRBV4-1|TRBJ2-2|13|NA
CASSRGGPGELFF
TGCGCCAGCAGTCGTGGGGGCCCCGGGGAGCTGTTTTTT
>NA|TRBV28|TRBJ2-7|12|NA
CASGHGSYEQYF
TGTGCCAGCGGCCATGGCTCCTACGAGCAGTACTTC
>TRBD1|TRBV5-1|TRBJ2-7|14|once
CASSDNTGAPEQYF
TGCGCCAGCAGCGATAACACAGGGGCCCCCGAGCAGTACTTC
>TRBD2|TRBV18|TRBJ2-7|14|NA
CASSPREGSYEQYF
TGTGCCAGCTCACCACGGGAGGGCTCCTACGAGCAGTACTTC
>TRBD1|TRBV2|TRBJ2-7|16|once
CASSEDRVVLGYEQYF
TGTGCCAGCAGTGAGGACAGGGTGGTATTGGGCTACGAGCAGTACTTC
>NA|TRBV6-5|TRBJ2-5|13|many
CASRRTVQETQYF
TGTGCCAGCAGAAGGACAGTACAAGAGACCCAGTACTTC
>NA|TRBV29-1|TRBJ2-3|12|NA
CSVEPSTDTQYF
TGCAGCGTTGAACCTAGCACGGATACGCAGTATTTT
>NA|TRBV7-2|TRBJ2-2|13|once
CASSPTTAGELFF
TGTGCCAGCAGCCCGACTACTGCCGGGGAGCTGTTTTTT
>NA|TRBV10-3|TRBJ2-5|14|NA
CAISESAGRETQYF
TGTGCCATCAGTGAGTCGGCGGGCCGGGAGACCCAGTACTTC
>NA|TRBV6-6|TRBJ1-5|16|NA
CASSYSRQFGGQPQHF
TGTGCCAGCAGTTACTCGAGACAGTTTGGTGGTCAGCCCCAGCATTTT
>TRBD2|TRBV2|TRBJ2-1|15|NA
CASRGTSGGNNEQFF
TGTGCCAGCAGAGGGACTAGCGGGGGGAACAATGAGCAGTTCTTC
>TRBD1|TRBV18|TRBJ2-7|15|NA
CASSPGQGSSYEQYF
TGTGCCAGCTCACCAGGACAGGGAAGCTCCTACGAGCAGTACTTC
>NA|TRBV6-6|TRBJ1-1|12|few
CASSYSGQNEFF
TGTGCCAGCAGTTACTCGGGCCAAAACGAGTTCTTT
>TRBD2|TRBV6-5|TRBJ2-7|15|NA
CASSYGREASYEQYF
TGTGCCAGCAGTTACGGGCGGGAGGCCTCCTACGAGCAGTACTTC
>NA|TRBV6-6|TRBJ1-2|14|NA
CASSPTGKNYGYTF
TGTGCCAGCAGCCCAACAGGGAAGAACTATGGCTACACCTTC
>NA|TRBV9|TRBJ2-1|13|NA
CASSVRPLREQFF
TGTGCCAGCAGCGTACGCCCCCTTCGGGAGCAGTTCTTC
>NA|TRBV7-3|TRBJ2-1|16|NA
CASSPEVYSSYNEQFF
TGTGCCAGCAGCCCGGAAGTCTATAGCTCCTACAATGAGCAGTTCTTC
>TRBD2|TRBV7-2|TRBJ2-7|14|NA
CASSTRVSGGEQYF
TGTGCCAGCAGCACAAGAGTCTCGGGGGGCGAGCAGTACTTC
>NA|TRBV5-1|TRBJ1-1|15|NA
CASSLRGGAGTEAFF
TGCGCCAGCAGCTTGCGTGGGGGCGCGGGCACTGAAGCTTTCTTT
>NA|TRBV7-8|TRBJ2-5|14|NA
CASSLVPLQETQYF
TGTGCCAGCAGCTTAGTTCCCCTCCAAGAGACCCAGTACTTC